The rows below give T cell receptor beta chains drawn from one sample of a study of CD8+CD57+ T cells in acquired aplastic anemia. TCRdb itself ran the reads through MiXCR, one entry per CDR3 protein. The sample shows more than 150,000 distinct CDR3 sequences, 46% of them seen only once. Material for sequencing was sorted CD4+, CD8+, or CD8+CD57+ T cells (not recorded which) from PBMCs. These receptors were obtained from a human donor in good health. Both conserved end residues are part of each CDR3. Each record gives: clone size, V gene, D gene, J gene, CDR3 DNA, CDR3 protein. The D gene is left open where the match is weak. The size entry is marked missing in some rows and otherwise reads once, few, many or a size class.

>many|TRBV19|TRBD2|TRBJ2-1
TGTGCCAGTAGTGGTGAGCGGGACTCCAATGAGCAGTTCTTC
CASSGERDSNEQFF
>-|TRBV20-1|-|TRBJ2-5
TGCAGTGCTAGAGTTGGGCAGCAGACCCAGTACTTC
CSARVGQQTQYF
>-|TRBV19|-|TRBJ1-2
TGTGCCAGTAGCGCTTGGGGGAGGCATGGCTACACCTTC
CASSAWGRHGYTF
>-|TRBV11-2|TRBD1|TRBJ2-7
TGTGCCAGCAGCTTGGTAGAGGACAGGGACTACGAGCAGTACTTC
CASSLVEDRDYEQYF
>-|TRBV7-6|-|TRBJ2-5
TGTGCCAGCAGCTTAGCTGTAGAGGGAGAGACCCAGTACTTC
CASSLAVEGETQYF
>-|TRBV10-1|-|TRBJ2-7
TGCGCCAGCAGTGCCACGTCGGGCTCCTACGAGCAGTACTTC
CASSATSGSYEQYF
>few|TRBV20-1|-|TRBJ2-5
TGCAGTGCGGGGACGGGACACTCCCAAGAGACCCAGTACTTC
CSAGTGHSQETQYF
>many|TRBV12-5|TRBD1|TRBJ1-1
TGTGCTAGTGGTTTGAATTGGGGACAGGGGACGAACACTGAAGCTTTCTTT
CASGLNWGQGTNTEAFF
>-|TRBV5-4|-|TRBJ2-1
TGTGCCAGCAGGTATGACCGAAACAATGAGCAGTTCTTC
CASRYDRNNEQFF
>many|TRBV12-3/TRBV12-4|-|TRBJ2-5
TGTGCCAGCAGTGTGGGGGCTTTCGAGACCCAGTACTTC
CASSVGAFETQYF
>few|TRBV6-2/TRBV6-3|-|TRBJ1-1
TGTGCCAGCAGTTACTTCGGGGGGACTGAAGCTTTCTTT
CASSYFGGTEAFF
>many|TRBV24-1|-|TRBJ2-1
TGTGCCACCAGTGATTTGCGGGGTGGGTACAATGAGCAGTTCTTC
CATSDLRGGYNEQFF
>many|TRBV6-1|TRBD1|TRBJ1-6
TGTGCCAGCAGGGGGACAGGCTCCTATAATTCACCCCTCCACTTT
CASRGTGSYNSPLHF
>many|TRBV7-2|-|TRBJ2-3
TGTGCCAGCAGCTTAGCAGATACGCAGTATTTT
CASSLADTQYF
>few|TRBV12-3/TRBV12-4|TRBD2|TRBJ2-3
TGTGCCAGCAGTCTCCGACTAGCGGGAGCCACAGATACGCAGTATTTT
CASSLRLAGATDTQYF
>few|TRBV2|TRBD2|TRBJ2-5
TGTGCCAGCAAGATAGCGGGAGGAGAGACCCAGTACTTC
CASKIAGGETQYF
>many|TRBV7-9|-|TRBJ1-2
TGTGCCAGCAGCTTACGGGACAACTCTAACTATGGCTACACCTTC
CASSLRDNSNYGYTF
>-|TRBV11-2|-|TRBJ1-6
TGTGCCAGCAGCTCTACACAGAGCTCCTATAATTCACCCCTCTACTTT
CASSSTQSSYNSPLYF